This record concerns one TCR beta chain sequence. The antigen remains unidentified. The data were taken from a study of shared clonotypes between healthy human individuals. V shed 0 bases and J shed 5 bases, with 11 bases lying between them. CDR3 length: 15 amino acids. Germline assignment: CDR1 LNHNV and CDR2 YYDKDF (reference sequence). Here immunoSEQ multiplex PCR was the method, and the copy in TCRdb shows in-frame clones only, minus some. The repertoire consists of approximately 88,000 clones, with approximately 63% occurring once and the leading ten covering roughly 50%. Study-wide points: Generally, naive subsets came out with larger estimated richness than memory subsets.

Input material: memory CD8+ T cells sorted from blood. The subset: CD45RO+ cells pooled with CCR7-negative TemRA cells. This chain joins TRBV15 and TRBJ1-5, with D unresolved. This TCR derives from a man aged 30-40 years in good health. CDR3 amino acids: CATSREGGGHQPQHF. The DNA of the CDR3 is TGTGCCACCAGCAGAGAGGGAGGTGGTCATCAGCCCCAGCATTTT.